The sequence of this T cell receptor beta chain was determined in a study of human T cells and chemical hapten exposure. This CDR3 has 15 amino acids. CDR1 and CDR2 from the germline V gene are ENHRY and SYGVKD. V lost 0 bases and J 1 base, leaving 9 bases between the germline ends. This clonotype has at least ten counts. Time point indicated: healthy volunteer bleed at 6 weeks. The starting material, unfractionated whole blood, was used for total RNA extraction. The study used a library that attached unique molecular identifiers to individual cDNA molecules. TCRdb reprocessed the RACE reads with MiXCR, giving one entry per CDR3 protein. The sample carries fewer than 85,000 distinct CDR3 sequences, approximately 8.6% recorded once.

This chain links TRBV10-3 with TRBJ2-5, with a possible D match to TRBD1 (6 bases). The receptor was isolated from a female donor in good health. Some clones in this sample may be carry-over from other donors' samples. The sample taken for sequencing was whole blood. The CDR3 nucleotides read TGTGCCATCAGTGAGTCGAGGGGGTCCCAAGAGACCCAGTACTTC. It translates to CAISESRGSQETQYF.